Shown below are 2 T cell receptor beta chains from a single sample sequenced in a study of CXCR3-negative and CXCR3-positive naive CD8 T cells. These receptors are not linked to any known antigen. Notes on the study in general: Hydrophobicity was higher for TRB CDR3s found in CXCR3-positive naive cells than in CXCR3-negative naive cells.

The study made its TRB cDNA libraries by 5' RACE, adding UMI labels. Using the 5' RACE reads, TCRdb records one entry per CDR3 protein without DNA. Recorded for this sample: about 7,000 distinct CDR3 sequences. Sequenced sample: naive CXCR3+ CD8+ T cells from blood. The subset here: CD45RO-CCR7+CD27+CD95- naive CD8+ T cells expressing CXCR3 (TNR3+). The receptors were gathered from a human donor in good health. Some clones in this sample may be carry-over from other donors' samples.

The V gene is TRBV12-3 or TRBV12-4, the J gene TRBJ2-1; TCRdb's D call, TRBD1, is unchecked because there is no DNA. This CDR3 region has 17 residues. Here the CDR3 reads CATLSLDRGIGHNEQFF.

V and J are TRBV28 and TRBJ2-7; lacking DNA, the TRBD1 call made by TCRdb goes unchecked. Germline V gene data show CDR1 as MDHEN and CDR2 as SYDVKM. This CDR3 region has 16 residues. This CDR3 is CASSGWGQDDTYEQYF.